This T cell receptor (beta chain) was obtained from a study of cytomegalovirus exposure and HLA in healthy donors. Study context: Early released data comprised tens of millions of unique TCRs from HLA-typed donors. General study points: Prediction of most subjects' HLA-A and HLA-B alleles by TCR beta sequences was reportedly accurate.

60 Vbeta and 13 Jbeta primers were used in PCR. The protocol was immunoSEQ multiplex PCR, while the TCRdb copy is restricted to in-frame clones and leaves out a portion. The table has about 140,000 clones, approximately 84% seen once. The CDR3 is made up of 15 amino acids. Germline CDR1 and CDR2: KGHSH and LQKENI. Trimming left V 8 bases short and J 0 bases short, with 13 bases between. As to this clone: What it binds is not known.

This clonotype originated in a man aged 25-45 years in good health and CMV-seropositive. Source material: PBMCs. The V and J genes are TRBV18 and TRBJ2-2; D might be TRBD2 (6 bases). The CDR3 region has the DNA TGTGCCAGCGGGGGGAAGAACACGAACACCGGGGAGCTGTTTTTT. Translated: CASGGKNTNTGELFF. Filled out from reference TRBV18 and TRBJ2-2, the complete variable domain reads NAGVMQNPRHLVRRRGQEARLRCSPMKGHSHVYWYRQLPEEGLKFMVYLQKENIIDESGMPKERFSAEFPKEGPSILRIQQVVRGDSAAYFCASGGKNTNTGELFFGEGSRLTVL.